These T cell receptor beta chains were read from a single sample in a study of blood T cell repertoires in COVID-19. The assay was immunoSEQ multiplex PCR, and TCRdb's table has in-frame clones only and misses some. The table lists fewer than 110,000 clones, approximately 87% of them singletons, with approximately 13% in the top ten. The specimen was peripheral blood. These TCRs come from a human donor in a cohort sampled during active or convalescent COVID-19. Both conserved end residues are part of each CDR3. D genes are given only for firm matches. Part of the rows lack a size; the others show once, few, many or a class for expanded clones.

size: few
V: TRBV9
D: NA
J: TRBJ1-3
CDR3: CASSARGTGGNTIYF
DNA: TGTGCCAGCAGCGCCAGGGGAACGGGGGGAAACACCATATATTTT

size: NA
V: TRBV12-2
D: NA
J: TRBJ1-2
CDR3: CASPRTGHYGYTF
DNA: TGTGCAAGTCCCCGGACAGGGCACTATGGCTACACCTTC

size: NA
V: TRBV9
D: NA
J: TRBJ1-3
CDR3: CASSVGSGAGNTIYF
DNA: TGTGCCAGCAGCGTAGGGTCAGGGGCTGGAAACACCATATATTTT

size: NA
V: TRBV5-1
D: NA
J: TRBJ1-2
CDR3: CASSLPGGADGYTF
DNA: TGCGCCAGCAGCCTTCCGGGGGGGGCTGATGGCTACACCTTC

size: once
V: TRBV12-5
D: NA
J: TRBJ1-5
CDR3: CASGLVLRGGNQPQHF
DNA: TGTGCTAGTGGTTTGGTACTGCGGGGCGGCAATCAGCCCCAGCATTTT

size: NA
V: TRBV29-1
D: TRBD2
J: TRBJ2-3
CDR3: CSVVSRTSGAGTDTQYF
DNA: TGCAGCGTTGTTTCGAGGACTAGCGGGGCTGGCACAGATACGCAGTATTTT

size: few
V: TRBV19
D: NA
J: TRBJ1-4
CDR3: CASIKNQATNEKLFF
DNA: TGTGCCAGTATTAAAAACCAGGCAACTAATGAAAAACTGTTTTTT

size: NA
V: TRBV2
D: TRBD1
J: TRBJ1-1
CDR3: CASSVSGTGGTEAFF
DNA: TGTGCCAGCAGTGTTTCCGGGACAGGGGGCACTGAAGCTTTCTTT

size: NA
V: TRBV7-2
D: NA
J: TRBJ1-5
CDR3: CASSLLGYSNQPQHF
DNA: TGTGCCAGCAGCTTACTGGGCTATAGCAATCAGCCCCAGCATTTT

size: NA
V: TRBV3-1/TRBV3-2
D: TRBD2
J: TRBJ2-3
CDR3: CASSPTWLAGGGLKGTDTQYF
DNA: TGTGCCAGCAGCCCCACCTGGCTAGCGGGGGGGGGCTTGAAGGGGACAGATACGCAGTATTTT

size: NA
V: TRBV6-5
D: NA
J: TRBJ2-7
CDR3: CASSYGRRYEQYF
DNA: TGTGCCAGCAGTTACGGGAGGAGGTACGAGCAGTACTTC

size: NA
V: TRBV30
D: NA
J: TRBJ1-1
CDR3: CAWNSGHSFTEAFF
DNA: TGTGCCTGGAACTCGGGACATTCGTTCACTGAAGCTTTCTTT

size: few
V: TRBV5-1
D: TRBD1
J: TRBJ1-2
CDR3: CASSLGQGARYGYTF
DNA: TGCGCCAGCAGCTTGGGTCAGGGGGCCCGGTATGGCTACACCTTC

size: NA
V: TRBV6-5
D: NA
J: TRBJ1-6
CDR3: CASSPVRSSPLHF
DNA: TGTGCCAGCAGCCCGGTCCGGAGTTCACCCCTCCACTTT

size: NA
V: TRBV29-1
D: NA
J: TRBJ2-1
CDR3: CSVATSTRNPNRAEQFF
DNA: TGCAGCGTAGCCACCTCCACCCGAAACCCCAACAGGGCTGAGCAGTTCTTC

size: NA
V: TRBV27
D: NA
J: TRBJ1-1
CDR3: CASSLSGRATEAFF
DNA: TGTGCCAGCAGTTTATCGGGCAGGGCCACTGAAGCTTTCTTT

size: NA
V: TRBV30
D: NA
J: TRBJ2-5
CDR3: CAWSTRQRRWAQYF
DNA: TGTGCCTGGAGTACCCGACAGAGACGGTGGGCCCAGTACTTC

size: NA
V: TRBV6-4
D: NA
J: TRBJ2-7
CDR3: CASSDSKTAYEQYF
DNA: TGTGCCAGCAGTGACTCAAAGACAGCCTACGAGCAGTACTTC

size: NA
V: TRBV6-1
D: TRBD1
J: TRBJ2-5
CDR3: CASSEGLTGAQETQYF
DNA: TGTGCCAGCAGTGAGGGGCTTACAGGGGCCCAAGAGACCCAGTACTTC

size: NA
V: TRBV7-2
D: TRBD1
J: TRBJ2-3
CDR3: CASSKDRGADTQYF
DNA: TGTGCCAGCAGCAAGGACAGGGGTGCAGATACGCAGTATTTT

size: NA
V: TRBV5-1
D: NA
J: TRBJ1-3
CDR3: CASSFAGTPFGNTIYF
DNA: TGCGCCAGCAGCTTCGCCGGGACACCCTTTGGAAACACCATATATTTT

size: NA
V: TRBV19
D: TRBD1
J: TRBJ1-6
CDR3: CASSIGTGSVTSPLHF
DNA: TGTGCCAGTAGTATCGGGACAGGGTCGGTTACTTCACCCCTCCACTTT

size: few
V: TRBV4-2
D: TRBD1
J: TRBJ1-2
CDR3: CASSPNVGTEHHYGYTF
DNA: TGTGCCAGCAGCCCTAACGTGGGGACAGAGCATCACTATGGCTACACCTTC

size: NA
V: TRBV30
D: NA
J: TRBJ1-5
CDR3: CAWSSQGYNQPQHF
DNA: TGTGCCTGGTCCTCACAGGGTTATAATCAGCCCCAGCATTTT

size: NA
V: TRBV7-2
D: NA
J: TRBJ1-2
CDR3: CASSLSYRVYGYTF
DNA: TGTGCCAGCAGCTTAAGTTACAGGGTCTATGGCTACACCTTC

size: NA
V: TRBV30
D: TRBD1
J: TRBJ2-6
CDR3: CAWSSTGATNSGANVLTF
DNA: TGTGCCTGGAGCTCAACAGGGGCCACGAACTCTGGGGCCAACGTCCTGACTTTC

size: NA
V: TRBV19
D: TRBD1
J: TRBJ2-3
CDR3: CASRKGPGQPHTDTQYF
DNA: TGTGCCAGTAGGAAGGGGCCGGGACAGCCCCACACAGATACGCAGTATTTT

size: NA
V: TRBV11-3
D: NA
J: TRBJ2-2
CDR3: CASSLVTANTGELFF
DNA: TGTGCCAGCAGCTTAGTCACGGCGAACACCGGGGAGCTGTTTTTT

size: NA
V: TRBV5-1
D: NA
J: TRBJ1-1
CDR3: CASSLVPGSTEAFF
DNA: TGCGCCAGCAGCTTGGTGCCAGGGTCTACTGAAGCTTTCTTT

size: NA
V: TRBV19
D: NA
J: TRBJ1-6
CDR3: CASKESGPSSPLHF
DNA: TGTGCCAGTAAAGAATCAGGCCCCAGTTCACCCCTCCACTTT

size: few
V: TRBV5-1
D: TRBD2
J: TRBJ2-3
CDR3: CASSLARGAGGFTDTQYF
DNA: TGCGCCAGCAGCTTGGCCAGAGGAGCGGGGGGGTTCACAGATACGCAGTATTTT

size: few
V: TRBV3-1/TRBV3-2
D: NA
J: TRBJ1-5
CDR3: CASSQDWRGNQPQHF
DNA: TGTGCCAGCAGCCAAGATTGGAGGGGAAATCAGCCCCAGCATTTT

size: NA
V: TRBV5-6
D: NA
J: TRBJ2-5
CDR3: CASSSAGRRETQYF
DNA: TGTGCCAGCAGCAGTGCGGGGCGCCGGGAGACCCAGTACTTC

size: few
V: TRBV21-1
D: NA
J: TRBJ1-3
CDR3: CASSKEPRQAPLSLSGNTIYF
DNA: TGTGCCAGCAGCAAAGAGCCGAGACAGGCGCCTCTATCTCTCTCTGGAAACACCATATATTTT

size: NA
V: TRBV7-9
D: NA
J: TRBJ1-2
CDR3: CASSLALSVANYGYTF
DNA: TGTGCCAGCAGCTTAGCGTTATCAGTCGCCAACTATGGCTACACCTTC

size: NA
V: TRBV9
D: NA
J: TRBJ2-5
CDR3: CASSVLGGETQYF
DNA: TGTGCCAGCAGCGTCTTAGGGGGAGAGACCCAGTACTTC

size: NA
V: TRBV19
D: NA
J: TRBJ1-2
CDR3: CASIGGTVYGYTF
DNA: TGTGCCAGTATTGGCGGGACGGTCTATGGCTACACCTTC

size: NA
V: TRBV10-3
D: TRBD1
J: TRBJ1-1
CDR3: CAISESILIIGDSEAFF
DNA: TGTGCCATCAGTGAGTCAATCTTAATTATTGGGGACAGTGAAGCTTTCTTT

size: NA
V: TRBV30
D: NA
J: TRBJ1-4
CDR3: CAWSPLRTGRGEKLFF
DNA: TGTGCCTGGAGTCCCCTTAGAACCGGGAGGGGTGAAAAACTGTTTTTT

size: once
V: TRBV18
D: NA
J: TRBJ1-1
CDR3: CASSPLGQNTEAFF
DNA: TGTGCCAGCTCACCACTTGGACAGAACACTGAAGCTTTCTTT

size: NA
V: TRBV10-2
D: TRBD1
J: TRBJ1-2
CDR3: CASSGSGTGFFNDGYTF
DNA: TGCGCCAGCAGCGGGTCCGGGACAGGGTTTTTTAACGATGGCTACACCTTC

size: NA
V: TRBV5-4
D: TRBD1
J: TRBJ2-5
CDR3: CASSRDRGVGETQYF
DNA: TGTGCCAGCAGCAGGGACAGGGGAGTTGGGGAGACCCAGTACTTC

size: NA
V: TRBV6-5
D: NA
J: TRBJ1-2
CDR3: CASSSPWAGRGGYTF
DNA: TGTGCCAGCAGCTCCCCCTGGGCAGGGCGAGGCGGCTACACCTTC

size: once
V: TRBV11-2
D: NA
J: TRBJ2-2
CDR3: CASSFRALNTGELFF
DNA: TGTGCCAGCAGCTTCAGGGCTTTGAACACCGGGGAGCTGTTTTTT

size: NA
V: TRBV27
D: TRBD1
J: TRBJ2-7
CDR3: CASRPTGNHEQYF
DNA: TGTGCCAGCAGACCGACAGGGAACCACGAGCAGTACTTC

size: once
V: TRBV6-5
D: TRBD1
J: TRBJ1-3
CDR3: CASSQTGKSIYF
DNA: TGTGCCAGCAGCCAGACAGGGAAGTCCATATATTTT

size: NA
V: TRBV5-4
D: TRBD1
J: TRBJ2-7
CDR3: CASSIGTDYEQYF
DNA: TGTGCCAGCAGCATCGGGACAGACTACGAGCAGTACTTC

size: NA
V: TRBV5-1
D: NA
J: TRBJ1-1
CDR3: CASSWEVGGARTEAFF
DNA: TGCGCCAGCAGCTGGGAAGTGGGGGGGGCGAGAACTGAAGCTTTCTTT

size: NA
V: TRBV9
D: NA
J: TRBJ1-1
CDR3: CASSVVLGHANTEAFF
DNA: TGTGCCAGCAGCGTAGTATTGGGACATGCGAACACTGAAGCTTTCTTT